This TCR beta chain was identified in a study of cytomegalovirus exposure and HLA in healthy donors. Study summary: Across 350 to 500 genotyped donors, 81% landed in the Caucasian-associated ancestry cluster.

General study results and limits: A reported reduction in N-insertions relative to the approximately 600-donor mean was seen in an Asian-associated ancestry cluster in a later analysis. The study listed under 200 cytomegalovirus-associated TCR beta chains.

The PCR ran on 60 Vbeta and 13 Jbeta primers. Here immunoSEQ multiplex PCR was the method, and the copy in TCRdb shows in-frame clones only, minus some. The data show roughly 120,000 clones, 81% seen once. CDR1 is MNHNY and CDR2 is SVGAGI in the germline V gene (reference sequence). The CDR3 sequence is 15 residues long. Trimming stripped 5 bases from V and 4 bases from J, with 17 bases between. A word on this clone: Its antigen is as yet unknown.

Nominal health characterized the donors when sampled, though unrecorded immune exposures were likely. The chain combines TRBV6-6 with TRBJ1-2; possibly TRBD1 for D (6 bases). This sequence was found in a woman aged 40 to 49 in good health and CMV-seronegative. Material: PBMCs. CDR3 nucleotide sequence: TGTGCCAGCAGTCCCTCGGGACAAAAATTCTATGGCTACACCTTC. This translates into CASSPSGQKFYGYTF.